Below, 4 T cell receptor beta chains from the same sample are listed, as sequenced in a study of low-dose radiotherapy and immunotherapy resistance in tumors. The time point here: after trial treatment. Noted treatment: LDRT plus nivolumab, ipilimumab, low-dose cyclophosphamide and aspirin (RACIN trial). TRAV- and TRBV-specific primers primed first-strand cDNA, covering alpha and beta chains. Over roughly 19 PCR cycles, TCRs were amplified from a constant-region primer and V-primer adapter. From the reads, TCRdb called clonotypes with MiXCR, one entry per CDR3 protein. The table shows about 30,000 distinct CDR3 sequences, with approximately 49% occurring only once. This sample comprised PBMCs, obtained after low-dose radiotherapy plus immunotherapy. Source of these receptors: a male donor with gallbladder cancer.

The DNA of the CDR3 is TGTGCCAGCAGCCCTCCGGACAGCTACGAGCAGTACTTC. Translation: CASSPPDSYEQYF. V usage is TRBV3-1 and J usage is TRBJ2-7; perhaps TRBD1 as D (6 bases). The ends were cut back, 4 bases at V and 3 bases at J, with 10 bases in the middle. Per the germline V gene, CDR1 is LGHDT and CDR2 is YNNKEL (reference sequence). This CDR3 is 13 amino acids long.

This clonotype was detected ten times or more. The chain has TRBV7-2 and TRBJ2-3, with a weak D call TRBD2 (6 bases). The CDR3 has 15 residues. Germline CDR1 and CDR2: SGHTA and FQGNSA. Trimming cost V 4 bases and J 4 bases, with 15 bases left between them. This CDR3 reads CASSWAGRFPDTQYF. CDR3 DNA sequence: TGTGCCAGCAGCTGGGCAGGGAGGTTCCCAGATACGCAGTATTTT.

The chain employs TRBV5-1 and TRBJ1-4, with a weak D call TRBD1 (6 bases). Between the trimmed V and J ends, which lost 0 bases and 3 bases, there was a span of 12 bases. Germline V gene sequence: CDR1 SGHRS, CDR2 YFSETQ. The CDR3 length is 16 residues. CDR3 sequence reads: CASSLDRVAANEKLFF. The CDR3 region has the DNA TGCGCCAGCAGCTTGGACAGGGTGGCGGCTAATGAAAAACTGTTTTTT.

This clonotype was recorded at least ten times. The chain employs TRBV10-2 and TRBJ2-7, with D perhaps matching TRBD1 or TRBD2 (5 bases each). Trimming removed 4 bases from V and 3 bases from J, with 13 bases in between. The germline V gene encodes CDR1 WSHSY and CDR2 SAAADI. This CDR3 has 14 residues. The CDR3 loop reads CASSALGAFYEQYF. The CDR3 DNA reads TGCGCCAGCAGTGCACTAGGGGCCTTCTACGAGCAGTACTTC.